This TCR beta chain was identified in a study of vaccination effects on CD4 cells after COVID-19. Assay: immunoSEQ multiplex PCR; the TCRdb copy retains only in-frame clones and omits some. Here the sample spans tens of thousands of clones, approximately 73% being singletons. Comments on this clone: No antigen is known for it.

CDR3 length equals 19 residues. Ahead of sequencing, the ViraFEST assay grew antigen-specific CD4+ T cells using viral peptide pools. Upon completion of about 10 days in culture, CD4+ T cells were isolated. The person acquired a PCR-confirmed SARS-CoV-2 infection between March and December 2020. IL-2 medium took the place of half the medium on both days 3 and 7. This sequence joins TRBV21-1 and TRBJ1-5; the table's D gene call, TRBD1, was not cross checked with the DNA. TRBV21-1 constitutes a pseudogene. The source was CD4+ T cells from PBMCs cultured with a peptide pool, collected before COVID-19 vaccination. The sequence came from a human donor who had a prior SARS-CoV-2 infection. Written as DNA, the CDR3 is TGTGCCAGCAGCACACAGGGACAGGGGGCGAATTGGGGGGATCAGCCCCAGCATTTT. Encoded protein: CASSTQGQGANWGDQPQHF.